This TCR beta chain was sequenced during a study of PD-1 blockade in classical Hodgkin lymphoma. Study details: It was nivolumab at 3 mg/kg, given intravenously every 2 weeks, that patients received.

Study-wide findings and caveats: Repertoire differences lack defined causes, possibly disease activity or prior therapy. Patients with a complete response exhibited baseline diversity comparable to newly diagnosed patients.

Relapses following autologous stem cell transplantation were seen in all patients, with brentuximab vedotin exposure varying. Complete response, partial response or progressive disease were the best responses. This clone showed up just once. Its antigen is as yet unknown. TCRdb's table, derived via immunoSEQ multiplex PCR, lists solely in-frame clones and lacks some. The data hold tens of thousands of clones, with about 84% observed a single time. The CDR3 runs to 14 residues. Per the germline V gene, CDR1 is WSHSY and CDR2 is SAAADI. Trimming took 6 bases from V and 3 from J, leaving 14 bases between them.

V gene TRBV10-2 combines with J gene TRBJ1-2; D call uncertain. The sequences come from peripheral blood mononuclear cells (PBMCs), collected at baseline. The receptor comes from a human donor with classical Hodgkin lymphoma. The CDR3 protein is CASRAGSPDYGYTF. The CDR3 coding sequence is TGCGCCAGCAGGGCGGGCTCCCCGGACTATGGCTACACCTTC.